Presented here are 3 T cell receptor beta chains from one specimen sequenced in a study of blood T cells in healthy people across ages. With a J-beta primer mix and a sample-barcoded 5' primer, a second PCR ran about 7 to 12 cycles. TCRdb processed the 5' RACE reads anew with MiXCR; each CDR3 protein has one entry. In the table there are 1,100,000 or so distinct CDR3 sequences, more than 35% of which are singletons. Sequencing input: blood. Every receptor here comes from a woman aged 55 to 70 in good health.

V and J are TRBV5-1 and TRBJ2-1; 7 bases align to TRBD2. The CDR3 has 16 residues. Germline V gene data show CDR1 as SGHRS and CDR2 as YFSETQ. V gave up 4 bases and J gave up 2 bases; unmatched junction bases: 9. CDR3: CASSHTGTNPYNEQFF. CDR3 sequence (DNA): TGCGCCAGCAGCCACACCGGGACTAACCCCTACAATGAGCAGTTCTTC.

This clonotype has just a few counts. The chain employs TRBV27 and TRBJ2-7, with 10 nucleotides matching TRBD2. J lost 4 bases, V lost 5 bases, and 11 bases had no gene match. The CDR3 runs to 16 residues. Germline CDR1 MNHEY, CDR2 SMNVEV (reference sequence). In DNA form, the CDR3 reads TGTGCCAGCAGTCCTAGACTAGCGGGCCTCCAGTACGAGCAGTACTTC. Translation gives CASSPRLAGLQYEQYF.

This clonotype was seen just once. This chain joins TRBV4-2 and TRBJ2-1; TRBD2 matches at 9 bases. Germline trimming cut 1 base from V and 8 bases from J; bases unmatched to any gene: 12. The CDR3 spans 17 residues. CDR1 and CDR2 (germline): LGHNA, YNFKEQ. The CDR3 reads CASSQGLREGVWYEQFF. The CDR3 bases are TGTGCCAGCAGCCAAGGGTTGCGGGAGGGGGTGTGGTATGAGCAGTTCTTC.